Below, 28 T cell receptor beta chains from the same sample are listed, as sequenced in a study of cytomegalovirus exposure and HLA in healthy donors. Assay: immunoSEQ multiplex PCR; the TCRdb copy retains only in-frame clones and omits some. Of about 150,000 clones in the sample, 85% to 90% were seen once. Sequencing input: PBMCs. The receptor source for this set is a woman aged 18-29 years in good health and CMV-seropositive.

V gene TRBV14 combines with J gene TRBJ2-1; 8 bases agree with TRBD2. This CDR3 has 16 residues. J gave up 1 base and V 1 base, and 3 bases lay outside the gene matches. From germline, CDR1 is SGHDN and CDR2 FVKESK. CDR3 loop: CASSQGLAISYNEQFF. The CDR3 DNA follows: TGTGCCAGCAGCCAAGGACTAGCGATATCCTACAATGAGCAGTTCTTC.

V gene TRBV4-1 combines with J gene TRBJ1-3; maybe TRBD1 (5 bases). From germline, CDR1 is MGHRA and CDR2 YSYEKL. This CDR3 contains 16 residues. Between the trimmed V and J ends, which lost 0 bases and 2 bases, there was a span of 11 bases. The CDR3 here is CASSQDRWTTGNTIYF. The CDR3 DNA follows: TGCGCCAGCAGCCAAGATCGGTGGACAACTGGAAACACCATATATTTT.

The CDR3 coding sequence is TGTGCCACCAGTTTTCAGGGGGCTGGCGAGCAGTACTTC. It translates to CATSFQGAGEQYF. The chain recombines TRBV19 with TRBJ2-7; 8 bases fit TRBD1. The CDR3 has 13 residues. V was pared by 10 bases and J by 6 bases, with 11 bases of the junction left unmatched. Germline lookup yields CDR1 LNHDA and CDR2 SQIVND (reference sequence). The full variable domain, in which reference TRBV19 and TRBJ2-7 provide the parts outside the CDR3, is DGGITQSPKYLFRKEGQNVTLSCEQNLNHDAMYWYRQDPGQGLRLIYYSQIVNDFQKGDIAEGYSVSREKKESFPLTVTSAQKNPTAFYLCATSFQGAGEQYFGPGTRLTVT.

V and J are TRBV1 and TRBJ2-3; the D call of TRBD2 is as the table states it, not checked on the DNA. TRBV1 is described as a pseudogene. This CDR3 contains 16 residues. The CDR3 sequence is CTSSQDGGRASDTQYF. CDR3 sequence (DNA): TGCACCAGCAGCCAAGACGGCGGGAGGGCCTCAGATACGCAGTATTTT.

The CDR3 nucleotides are TGTGCCAGCAGCTTAACAGGCCACCCCCAAGAGACCCAGTACTTC. Translated: CASSLTGHPQETQYF. This rearrangement joins TRBV7-6 to TRBJ2-5; D is possibly TRBD1 (5 bases). Germline V lookup: CDR1 SGHVS, CDR2 FNYEAQ. Trimming stripped 2 bases from V and 1 base from J, with 11 bases between. The CDR3 is 15 amino acids.

The J gene is TRBJ2-5, the V gene TRBV9; D may be TRBD2 (5 bases). The CDR3 totals 15 residues. Germline-derived CDR1 and CDR2 are SGDLS and YYNGEE. V lost 0 bases and J lost 2, with 11 bases in between. The CDR3 is CASSVEGGLQETQYF. The CDR3 bases are TGTGCCAGCAGCGTAGAAGGAGGACTTCAAGAGACCCAGTACTTC. The whole variable domain, filled in from reference TRBV9 and TRBJ2-5, reads DSGVTQTPKHLITATGQRVTLRCSPRSGDLSVYWYQQSLDQGLQFLIQYYNGEERAKGNILERFSAQQFPDLHSELNLSSLELGDSALYFCASSVEGGLQETQYFGPGTRLLVL.

The chain has TRBV6-1 and TRBJ2-1, with unresolved D. Looked up from germline, CDR1 is MNHNS and CDR2 is SASEGT. Trimming cost V 11 bases and J 8 bases, with 25 bases left between them. CDR3 length: 15 amino acids. DNA for the CDR3: TGTGCCGGCCAAAAAAGCGATAGTCGACTCGATGAGCAGTTCTTC. Translation gives CAGQKSDSRLDEQFF.

V and J are TRBV6-1 and TRBJ1-3; no clear D. The CDR3 runs to 15 residues. Germline lookup yields CDR1 MNHNS and CDR2 SASEGT. Deletions cut 5 bases from V and 4 bases from J, with 15 bases between. The CDR3, as DNA: TGTGCCAGCAGTCTACACCGCCCGGGGGGAAACACCATATATTTT. Translating gives CASSLHRPGGNTIYF.

The chain is built from TRBV6-1 and TRBJ2-5; the match to TRBD1 covers 9 bases. With V trimmed by 2 bases and J by 6 bases, 4 bases remained unmatched. The CDR3 length is 14 residues. Per germline, CDR1 MNHNS and CDR2 SASEGT. The CDR3 is CASSETGGRKTQYF. The CDR3 DNA reads as TGTGCCAGCAGTGAAACAGGGGGCAGGAAGACCCAGTACTTC.

The J gene is TRBJ2-7, the V gene TRBV2, with D uncertain. The length of the CDR3 is 13 residues. V lost 3 bases to trimming and J lost 4 bases, with 10 bases between them. Per germline, CDR1 SNHLY and CDR2 FYNNEI. The CDR3: CASSDIQAYEQYF. In nucleotides, the CDR3 is TGTGCCAGCAGTGACATCCAAGCGTACGAGCAGTACTTC.

The V call is TRBV6-5, the J call TRBJ2-7, with D maybe TRBD1 (6 bases). Germline CDR1 MNHEY, CDR2 SVGAGI. This CDR3 comprises 15 residues. Trimming left V 0 bases short and J 5 bases short, with 14 bases between. This chain's CDR3 is CASSYSNQGKDEQYF. CDR3 coding DNA: TGTGCCAGCAGTTACTCGAACCAGGGGAAGGACGAGCAGTACTTC.

The chain links TRBV5-4 to TRBJ2-1; 9 nucleotides align to TRBD1. Trimming took 4 bases from V and 6 from J; bases not matched to a gene: 5. This CDR3 has 14 amino acids. Germline CDR1 reads SGHNT; CDR2 reads YYREEE (reference sequence). The CDR3 coding sequence is TGTGCCAGCAGCGGGGGGGACAGGGTCAATGAGCAGTTCTTC. Residues: CASSGGDRVNEQFF.

The rearrangement joins TRBV4-2 to TRBJ2-5; TRBD2 matches at 10 bases. The CDR3 has 16 residues. Unmatched junction bases numbered 7, after V lost 0 bases and J lost 6 bases. Looked up from germline, CDR1 is LGHNA and CDR2 is YNFKEQ. DNA of the CDR3: TGTGCCAGCAGCCAAGATCGGGCTAGCGGGAGTAAGACCCAGTACTTC. It translates to CASSQDRASGSKTQYF.

The chain joins TRBV7-3 to TRBJ2-1; D remains ambiguous. V lost 0 bases and J lost 5, with 5 bases in between. CDR1 is SGHTA, CDR2 FQGTGA, per germline. The CDR3 runs to 13 residues. In DNA form, the CDR3 reads TGTGCCAGCAGCTTAACACTCGACAATGAGCAGTTCTTC. It is translated as CASSLTLDNEQFF. The full variable domain, rest sourced from reference TRBV7-3 and TRBJ2-1, is GAGVSQTPSNKVTEKGKYVELRCDPISGHTALYWYRQSLGQGPEFLIYFQGTGAADDSGLPNDRFFAVRPEGSVSTLKIQRTERGDSAVYLCASSLTLDNEQFFGPGTRLTVL.

J is TRBJ1-2 and V is TRBV28; TRBD1 is a possible D gene (6 bases). V lost 6 bases to trimming and J lost 8 bases, with 16 bases between them. The length of the CDR3 is 13 residues. Germline V gene lookup returns CDR1 MDHEN and CDR2 SYDVKM. This CDR3 reads CASRSDRFGGYTF. Here the CDR3 DNA reads TGTGCCAGCAGATCAGACAGGTTTGGGGGCTACACCTTC.

The rearrangement uses TRBV19 and TRBJ2-1; 7 bases align to TRBD1. V dropped 3 bases and J dropped 6; count of bases not matched to a gene: 14. The CDR3 length is 17 residues. Germline V lookup: CDR1 LNHDA, CDR2 SQIVND (reference sequence). CDR3 amino acids: CASSMGKGQNSINEQFF. The CDR3 nucleotides are TGTGCCAGTAGTATGGGCAAGGGACAGAACTCAATCAATGAGCAGTTCTTC. Full variable domain (missing parts from reference TRBV19 and TRBJ2-1): DGGITQSPKYLFRKEGQNVTLSCEQNLNHDAMYWYRQDPGQGLRLIYYSQIVNDFQKGDIAEGYSVSREKKESFPLTVTSAQKNPTAFYLCASSMGKGQNSINEQFFGPGTRLTVL.

V gene TRBV14 combines with J gene TRBJ2-5; 7 bases are shared with TRBD2. Germline V gives CDR1 SGHDN, CDR2 FVKESK. This CDR3 contains 22 residues. V trimming: 4 bases; J trimming: 0 bases; junction bases outside the gene matches: 26. The CDR3 bases are TGTGCCAGCAGCCCCCTGGGGCTAGCGGACATTACTTACCCTTCGTACCAAGAGACCCAGTACTTC. Translating gives CASSPLGLADITYPSYQETQYF.

This chain uses TRBV2 with TRBJ2-7, with 10 bases identical to TRBD1. The CDR3 sequence is 14 residues long. The V segment lost 3 bases and the J segment 4 bases; nucleotides outside the gene matches: 3. Germline V lookup: CDR1 SNHLY, CDR2 FYNNEI. The CDR3 loop is CASSEGTGDYEQYF. The CDR3 nucleotides read TGTGCCAGCAGTGAGGGGACAGGGGATTACGAGCAGTACTTC.

The chain recombines TRBV29-1 with TRBJ2-1; TRBD2 aligns across 8 bases. Trimming cost V 2 bases and J 3 bases; bases outside gene matches: 6. This CDR3 spans 15 amino acids. Germline V CDR1 and CDR2: SQVTM, ANQGSEA. CDR3 sequence: CSVETILAGYNEQFF. The CDR3 DNA reads TGCAGCGTTGAAACGATCCTAGCGGGCTACAATGAGCAGTTCTTC.

The V and J genes are TRBV5-1 and TRBJ2-5; 13 bases line up with TRBD2. V dropped 2 bases and J dropped 4; count of bases not matched to a gene: 8. This CDR3 region has 17 residues. Germline assignment: CDR1 SGHRS and CDR2 YFSETQ. Here the CDR3 DNA reads TGCGCCAGCAGCTTCGGGAGGACTAGCGGGAGTTCAGAGACCCAGTACTTC. Protein: CASSFGRTSGSSETQYF.

The rearrangement uses TRBV5-6 and TRBJ1-1; D ambiguous. The V end lost 0 bases, the J end lost 1 base, and 10 bases lay between the germline ends. Germline-derived CDR1 and CDR2 are SGHDT and YYEEEE. The CDR3 has 15 amino acids. The CDR3 is CASSLGWSSNTEAFF. The CDR3 DNA follows: TGTGCCAGCAGCTTGGGGTGGAGTTCGAACACTGAAGCTTTCTTT.

V gene TRBV18 combines with J gene TRBJ2-7, with TRBD1 matching over 8 bases. This CDR3 is 13 amino acids long. Trimming at V came to 3 bases and at J to 4 bases, leaving 2 bases not matched to a gene. Germline assignment: CDR1 KGHSH and CDR2 LQKENI. CDR3 sequence reads: CASSPGTGYEQYF. The CDR3 DNA follows: TGTGCCAGCTCACCCGGGACAGGTTACGAGCAGTACTTC. The full variable domain, rest sourced from reference TRBV18 and TRBJ2-7, is NAGVMQNPRHLVRRRGQEARLRCSPMKGHSHVYWYRQLPEEGLKFMVYLQKENIIDESGMPKERFSAEFPKEGPSILRIQQVVRGDSAAYFCASSPGTGYEQYFGPGTRLTVT.

This chain connects TRBV19 to TRBJ2-5, with 10 bases that match TRBD1. Germline loops: CDR1 LNHDA, CDR2 SQIVND (reference sequence). The CDR3 consists of 14 residues. V dropped 10 bases and J dropped 2; count of bases not matched to a gene: 7. The CDR3 loop is CATRDRGIQETQYF. In nucleotides, the CDR3 is TGTGCCACCCGGGACAGGGGAATTCAAGAGACCCAGTACTTC.

The chain combines TRBV27 with TRBJ2-1, with 10 bases identical to TRBD2. This CDR3 has 19 residues. CDR1 and CDR2 (germline): MNHEY, SMNVEV (reference sequence). V gave up 5 bases and J gave up 6 bases; unmatched junction bases: 19. In DNA form, the CDR3 reads TGTGCCAGCAGTCGTACCGGGAAACTCAGCGGGAGGGCCCCCAATGAGCAGTTCTTC. As protein: CASSRTGKLSGRAPNEQFF.

J is TRBJ2-5 and V is TRBV18; 7 positions agree with TRBD1. The V gene end was trimmed by 6 bases and the J gene end by 2 bases; junction bases not matched to a gene: 9. The CDR3 has 15 residues. Germline V lookup: CDR1 KGHSH, CDR2 LQKENI. The CDR3 DNA follows: TGTGCCAGCTCGGCTCCGACAGGGAGTCAAGAGACCCAGTACTTC. Translating it yields CASSAPTGSQETQYF.

This clone was seen a single time. V and J are TRBV9 and TRBJ2-3, with D possibly matching TRBD2 (5 bases). Germline CDR1 and CDR2: SGDLS and YYNGEE. Trimming stripped 0 bases from V and 6 bases from J, with 11 bases between. CDR3 length: 14 residues. Here the CDR3 reads CASSVEEARDTQYF. The CDR3 coding sequence is TGTGCCAGCAGCGTAGAGGAGGCCAGGGATACGCAGTATTTT.

The CDR3 is CASSFGGGTDTQYF. In DNA form, the CDR3 reads TGTGCCAGCAGTTTCGGGGGAGGCACAGATACGCAGTATTTT. J is TRBJ2-3 and V is TRBV28; TRBD2 might be the D (6 bases). The CDR3 sequence is 14 residues long. V shed 3 bases and J shed 1 base, with 8 bases lying between them. CDR1 is MDHEN and CDR2 is SYDVKM in the germline V gene.

The chain is built from TRBV5-1 and TRBJ2-7; 10 bases are a match to TRBD1. CDR3 size: 14 residues. V gave up 2 bases and J gave up 6 bases; unmatched junction bases: 5. The germline V gene has CDR1 SGHRS and CDR2 YFSETQ. CDR3 coding DNA: TGCGCCAGCAGCTTAGTGGGGACAGGGGTCGAGCAGTACTTC. It translates to CASSLVGTGVEQYF.